This T cell receptor (beta chain) originates from a study of T cell responses to AZD1222 COVID-19 vaccine. Trimming took off 4 bases at V and 4 bases at J, with 12 bases between the two ends. Germline assignment: CDR1 LGHDT and CDR2 YNNKEL (reference sequence). CDR3 size: 14 residues. Study-wide findings and caveats: The repertoires were collected only after the peak T cell response.

Repertoires were generated with immunoSEQ multiplex PCR, while TCRdb's copy carries only in-frame clones and drops some. The sample shows about 100,000 clones, 70% to 90% of them seen only once. Of note for this clone: The antigen is undetermined.

The sequence came from an adult in good health. The sample consisted of peripheral blood, taken on day 0 of AZD1222 vaccination. The chain carries TRBV3-1 (or the pseudogene TRBV3-2) and TRBJ2-3, with D unclear. CDR3 nucleotide sequence: TGTGCCAGCAGCCCCCGCGGAGTGGCAGATACGCAGTATTTT. Translating it yields CASSPRGVADTQYF.